These 10 T cell receptor beta chains came from one sample sequenced in a study of OX40 agonist ivuxolimab in advanced cancers. This table comes from immunoSEQ multiplex PCR, and its TCRdb copy is limited to in-frame clones, with some not included. The data hold about 91,000 clones, with 80% to 90% observed a single time. This material consisted of CD4+ or CD8+ T cells sorted from blood, taken in a trial of the OX40 agonist ivuxolimab. These TCRs come from an adult with an advanced solid tumor such as melanoma, head and neck, liver or kidney cancer.

The chain is built from TRBV5-1 and TRBJ2-1; no definite D call. Germline CDR1 SGHRS, CDR2 YFSETQ. The CDR3 covers 13 residues. The ends were cut back, 0 bases at V and 9 bases at J, with 10 bases in the middle. CDR3 in DNA: TGCGCCAGCAGCTTGGAATTCGTAAGTGAGCAGTTCTTC. Amino acids: CASSLEFVSEQFF. Using reference TRBV5-1 and TRBJ2-1 for the parts outside the CDR3, the full variable domain is KAGVTQTPRYLIKTRGQQVTLSCSPISGHRSVSWYQQTPGQGLQFLFEYFSETQRNKGNFPGRFSGRQFSNSRSEMNVSTLELGDSALYLCASSLEFVSEQFFGPGTRLTVL.

This rearrangement joins TRBV2 to TRBJ2-1, with D perhaps matching TRBD2 (5 bases). This CDR3 contains 15 residues. The germline gives CDR1 SNHLY, CDR2 FYNNEI. Deletions cut 6 bases from V and 4 bases from J, with 16 bases between. For the CDR3, the DNA is TGTGCCAGCAGCCCCACAGCGGCCGATTACAATGAGCAGTTCTTC. Translating it yields CASSPTAADYNEQFF.

The rearrangement links TRBV5-1 to TRBJ2-5; D remains unclear. Trimming cost V 6 bases and J 4 bases, with 13 bases left between them. The CDR3 runs 13 residues. Germline lookup yields CDR1 SGHRS and CDR2 YFSETQ. CDR3 bases: TGCGCCAGCACACTGGGGTCTCGAGAGACCCAGTACTTC. Translation gives CASTLGSRETQYF.

The rearrangement joins TRBV6-1 to TRBJ2-7, with 10 bases that match TRBD2. The CDR3 loop spans 15 amino acids. CDR1 and CDR2 from the germline V gene are MNHNS and SASEGT. V shed 4 bases and J 2 bases; nucleotides not matched to a gene: 5. CDR3 nucleotides: TGTGCCAGCAGTGTCGAAGCGGGGGGGCCCTACGAGCAGTACTTC. Encoded protein: CASSVEAGGPYEQYF.

This chain joins TRBV19 and TRBJ2-3, with D possibly being TRBD2 (7 bases). This CDR3 comprises 16 residues. V was clipped by 4 bases and J by 0 bases, with 14 bases between them. Germline CDR1 reads LNHDA; CDR2 reads SQIVND (reference sequence). CDR3 coding DNA: TGTGCCAGTAGTAATGGCGGGGGCTTTAGCACAGATACGCAGTATTTT. Protein: CASSNGGGFSTDTQYF.

Only one count was recorded for this clone. The rearrangement links TRBV10-3 to TRBJ2-1, with TRBD1 identical over 9 bases. Trimming at V came to 6 bases and at J to 7 bases, leaving 4 bases not matched to a gene. CDR1 ENHRY and CDR2 SYGVKD come from the germline V gene. The CDR3 is 13 amino acids. The CDR3 DNA sequence: TGTGCCATCAGACAGGGGGCAGGGAATGAGCAGTTCTTC. Translated, it gives CAIRQGAGNEQFF.

This chain connects TRBV11-2 to TRBJ1-4, with 11 positions matching TRBD1. CDR3 length: 14 residues. V shed 0 bases and J 11 bases; nucleotides not matched to a gene: 2. Germline assignment: CDR1 SGHAT and CDR2 FQNNGV. The CDR3 sequence: CASSLEGDRGKLFF. The CDR3 DNA follows: TGTGCCAGCAGCTTAGAGGGGGACAGGGGGAAACTGTTTTTT.

This sequence joins TRBV7-2 and TRBJ1-1; the match to TRBD1 covers 7 bases. V lost 1 base, J lost 4 bases, and 3 bases stayed unmatched. The CDR3 sequence is 14 residues long. CDR1 SGHTA and CDR2 FQGNSA come from the germline V gene. The CDR3 region has the DNA TGTGCCAGCAGCTTAGGGGACAGTTCCACTGAAGCTTTCTTT. Translation gives CASSLGDSSTEAFF.

The gene calls are TRBV29-1 and TRBJ1-2; no reliable D call. There are 13 residues in the CDR3. The ends were cut back, 4 bases at V and 6 bases at J, with 15 bases in the middle. Germline CDR1 is SQVTM and CDR2 is ANQGSEA. CDR3 sequence: CSVARSVGDGYTF. The CDR3 DNA follows: TGCAGCGTTGCCCGGTCGGTCGGGGATGGCTACACCTTC.

CDR3 sequence reads: CASSSNGGGNYGYTF. The CDR3 coding sequence is TGTGCCAGCAGCTCCAATGGTGGAGGAAACTATGGCTACACCTTC. The V gene is TRBV7-3, the J gene TRBJ1-2; the D is unclear. The V end was cut by 4 bases, the J end by 2 bases, with 14 bases between. The CDR3 is made up of 15 amino acids. Germline CDR1 is SGHTA and CDR2 is FQGTGA.